This T cell receptor beta chain was recorded in a study of blood T cell repertoires in COVID-19. Study summary: There were acute and convalescent COVID-19 samples, and they came from the United States, Italy and Spain.

Source study methods: Amplification with reference gene primers provided the estimates of nucleated cell counts. The method was immunoSEQ multiplex PCR; TCRdb's version includes in-frame clones alone and lacks a portion of them. The DNA was the basis for D and trimming; V, J and clone size are from that table. The sample has 90,000 or so clones; about 89% are singletons. Germline V lookup: CDR1 SNHLY, CDR2 FYNNEI. This CDR3 comprises 14 residues. The germline V and J ends were trimmed by 0 bases and 6 bases, with 11 bases remaining between them. Sequencing input: peripheral blood. The clonotype comes from a human donor in a cohort sampled during active COVID-19. This rearrangement joins TRBV2 to TRBJ1-2, with a tentative D call TRBD1 (6 bases). The CDR3 region is CASSEAGGGDGYTF. The CDR3 DNA is TGTGCCAGCAGTGAAGCAGGAGGGGGGGATGGCTACACCTTC.